One and the same sample provided the 27 T cell receptor beta chains below, sequenced in a study of molecular identifiers for immune sequencing clone quantification. TCRdb re-called the PCR reads through MiXCR, storing one row per CDR3 protein. The sample shows about 500,000 distinct CDR3 sequences, 25% of them seen only once. The sequenced sample consisted of naive CD8+ T cells from blood, with Jurkat cell RNA spiked in. Subset in this sample: FACS-sorted CD8+CD4-CCR7+CD45RA+ naive T cells. The receptors were sampled from a human donor in good health. Some libraries in this study had Jurkat cell RNA spiked in.

As concerns this clonotype: One junction end does not reproduce the germline sequence, and a read error may be involved. The chain is built from TRBV9 and TRBJ2-2; 7 bases are shared with TRBD2. This CDR3 is built from 15 residues. Germline CDR1 is SGDLS and CDR2 is YYNGEE. The CDR3, as DNA: TGTGCCGGCAGCGTAGGGACTACGAACACCGGGGAGCTGTTTTTT. It is translated as CAGSVGTTNTGELFF.

This clonotype was observed a handful of times. CDR3 amino acids: CAWSPSGSGVFYEQYF. Here the CDR3 DNA reads TGTGCCTGGAGCCCATCCGGTAGCGGGGTATTCTACGAGCAGTACTTC. This rearrangement joins TRBV30 to TRBJ2-7; 8 bases line up with TRBD2. The V segment lost 3 bases and the J segment 3 bases; nucleotides outside the gene matches: 13. Looked up from germline, CDR1 is GTSNPN and CDR2 is SVGIG (reference sequence). The CDR3 runs to 16 residues.

V is TRBV19 and J is TRBJ2-3, with D unclear. Per germline, CDR1 LNHDA and CDR2 SQIVND (reference sequence). Trimming pared 4 bases from V and 6 bases from J, leaving 20 bases between. This CDR3 has 16 residues. The chain's CDR3 is CASSRFQVPLEDTQYF. Here the CDR3 DNA reads TGTGCCAGTAGTAGATTTCAGGTGCCTTTAGAGGATACGCAGTATTTT. The variable domain in full, with the rest retrieved from reference TRBV19 and TRBJ2-3, is DGGITQSPKYLFRKEGQNVTLSCEQNLNHDAMYWYRQDPGQGLRLIYYSQIVNDFQKGDIAEGYSVSREKKESFPLTVTSAQKNPTAFYLCASSRFQVPLEDTQYFGPGTRLTVL.

This clonotype occurred a few times. This rearrangement joins TRBV30 to TRBJ2-1, with 11 bases matching TRBD2. V was pared by 1 base and J by 9 bases, with 5 bases of the junction left unmatched. Germline CDR1 GTSNPN, CDR2 SVGIG (reference sequence). The CDR3 spans 14 residues. For the CDR3, the DNA is TGTGCCTGGAGTGGGATAGCGGGAGGGCTTGAGCAGTTCTTC. It is translated as CAWSGIAGGLEQFF.

In its sample, this clonotype was seen a few times. The chain has TRBV11-2 and TRBJ1-1; D perhaps matches TRBD1 (5 bases). Trimming cost V 0 bases and J 3 bases, with 14 bases left between them. Per germline, CDR1 SGHAT and CDR2 FQNNGV. The CDR3 extends over 16 amino acids. The CDR3 bases are TGTGCCAGCAGCTTAGAATGGTATTCGGGGGACACTGAAGCTTTCTTT. It specifies CASSLEWYSGDTEAFF.

This clonotype was observed many times. This rearrangement joins TRBV20-1 to TRBJ2-7, with 8 nucleotides matching TRBD1. The J segment lost 3 bases and the V segment lost 3 bases, leaving 7 bases of the junction unmatched. Germline V gene data show CDR1 as DFQATT and CDR2 as SNEGSKA (reference sequence). The CDR3 extends over 14 amino acids. The CDR3 loop is CSASAGQGDYEQYF. CDR3 nucleotide sequence: TGCAGTGCTAGTGCAGGACAGGGAGACTACGAGCAGTACTTC.

Notes on this clonotype: The junction differs from germline at one of its ends, possibly a read error. The chain employs TRBV12-3 or TRBV12-4 and TRBJ2-5; D is uncertain. The CDR3 sequence is 12 residues long. In DNA form, the CDR3 reads TGTGCCAGCAGTCCAAACCAAGAGAACCAGTACTTC. Translated, it gives CASSPNQENQYF.

This clonotype was counted at least ten times. CDR3 region: CASSTMQGYTF. CDR3 nucleotides: TGTGCCAGCAGCACCATGCAAGGCTACACCTTC. This chain uses TRBV7-2 with TRBJ1-2; D remains ambiguous. From germline, CDR1 is SGHTA and CDR2 FQGNSA. The CDR3 spans 11 residues. V was trimmed by 5 bases and J by 8 bases, leaving 9 bases between them.

This clonotype was observed at least ten times. The V call is TRBV5-5, the J call TRBJ2-5; D call uncertain. The germline gives CDR1 SGHKS, CDR2 YYEKEE (reference sequence). Trimming took 4 bases from V and 2 from J, leaving 15 bases between them. This CDR3 is 15 amino acids long. The CDR3 reads CASSLHTPGQETQYF. The CDR3 nucleotides read TGTGCCAGCAGCCTCCATACCCCAGGACAAGAGACCCAGTACTTC.

This clonotype has just one count. Possible read error: a much larger clone is one base away. The chain has TRBV6-5 and TRBJ2-7; 10 bases are shared with TRBD1. Germline CDR1 reads MNHEY; CDR2 reads SVGAGI. CDR3 length: 15 amino acids. The CDR3 loop is CASTPGGQGGYELYF. For the CDR3, the DNA is TGTGCCAGCACCCCCGGAGGACAGGGGGGATACGAGCTGTACTTC.

The V gene is TRBV9, the J gene TRBJ2-1, with TRBD2 matching over 8 bases. Germline assignment: CDR1 SGDLS and CDR2 YYNGEE. The CDR3 extends over 14 amino acids. V lost 3 bases to trimming and J lost 3 bases; unmatched junction nucleotides: 2. The CDR3 sequence is CASSGSGVYNEQFF. CDR3 DNA: TGTGCCAGCAGCGGTAGCGGGGTCTACAATGAGCAGTTCTTC.

The chain uses TRBV12-3 or TRBV12-4 and TRBJ1-5, with 7 nucleotides matching TRBD1. This CDR3 contains 17 residues. V lost 3 bases, J lost 6 bases, and 14 bases stayed unmatched. The CDR3 coding sequence is TGTGCCAGCAGTTTCGGGCTGAGGCCAGGGGACAGTCAGCCCCAGCATTTT. Encoded protein: CASSFGLRPGDSQPQHF.

The chain links TRBV2 to TRBJ1-1, with 11 bases aligning to TRBD1. This CDR3 is built from 19 residues. The J segment lost 0 bases and the V segment lost 2 bases, leaving 11 bases of the junction unmatched. Germline-derived CDR1 and CDR2 are SNHLY and FYNNEI. As DNA, the CDR3 is TGTGCCAGCAGTGAAACTCATATAGGGACAGGGGGACTGAACACTGAAGCTTTCTTT. This translates into CASSETHIGTGGLNTEAFF.

The chain links TRBV6-6 to TRBJ1-1, with TRBD1 identical over 7 bases. The CDR3 runs 16 residues. Trimming cost V 6 bases and J 1 base; bases outside gene matches: 11. CDR1 is MNHNY, CDR2 SVGAGI, per germline (reference sequence). CDR3 region: CASSLPSRQGNTEAFF. CDR3 nucleotides: TGTGCCAGCAGCCTACCTTCGAGACAGGGGAACACTGAAGCTTTCTTT.

This chain uses TRBV19 with TRBJ2-7; 10 nucleotides match TRBD2. The CDR3 is 14 residues long. CDR1 and CDR2 (germline): LNHDA, SQIVND (reference sequence). Trimming took 10 bases from V and 2 from J; bases not matched to a gene: 8. The CDR3 spells CATRTSGEPYEQYF. CDR3 bases: TGTGCCACTCGGACTAGCGGAGAACCCTACGAGCAGTACTTC. Variable domain in full (rest from reference TRBV19 and TRBJ2-7): DGGITQSPKYLFRKEGQNVTLSCEQNLNHDAMYWYRQDPGQGLRLIYYSQIVNDFQKGDIAEGYSVSREKKESFPLTVTSAQKNPTAFYLCATRTSGEPYEQYFGPGTRLTVT.

Ten or more counts support this clonotype. The chain has TRBV4-1 and TRBJ2-1; 7 bases map to TRBD2. V was pared by 1 base and J by 6 bases, with 9 bases of the junction left unmatched. The germline V gene has CDR1 MGHRA and CDR2 YSYEKL. This CDR3 is built from 16 residues. CDR3 in DNA: TGCGCCAGCAGCCAAGCTGGCGGGAGTTTGATCAATGAGCAGTTCTTC. Protein: CASSQAGGSLINEQFF.

Comments on this clonotype: It may be a read error: a sequence one base away is much more abundant. The chain uses TRBV24-1 and TRBJ2-3; perhaps TRBD2 as D (6 bases). Per germline, CDR1 KGHDR and CDR2 SFDVKD. The CDR3 contains 16 residues. CDR3 amino acids: CATSEPTSTSTVTQYF. Written as DNA, the CDR3 is TGTGCCACCAGTGAACCTACTAGCACCAGCACAGTTACGCAGTATTTT.

In its sample, this clonotype was seen many times. This chain uses TRBV7-8 with TRBJ2-2; D not resolved. CDR1 is SGHVS and CDR2 is FQNEAQ in the germline V gene. The CDR3 spans 14 residues. Trimming removed 5 bases from V and 7 bases from J, with 14 bases in between. CDR3 loop: CASSPWNQDGELFF. The CDR3 nucleotides read TGTGCCAGCAGCCCCTGGAACCAAGACGGGGAGCTGTTTTTT.

CDR3 nucleotides: TGTGCCACCAGTGATTTGCTACACGGGACCCGCTCAAGGCACAATGAGCAGTTCTTC. It yields the protein CATSDLLHGTRSRHNEQFF. This sequence joins TRBV24-1 and TRBJ2-1; the D gene could be TRBD1 or TRBD2 (5 bases each). Germline CDR1 reads KGHDR; CDR2 reads SFDVKD. This CDR3 region has 19 residues. Trimming took off 0 bases at V and 5 bases at J, with 22 bases between the two ends.

The gene calls are TRBV2 and TRBJ1-1; TRBD1 is a possible D gene (5 bases). CDR3 length equals 13 residues. Germline CDR1 and CDR2: SNHLY and FYNNEI. V was shortened by 6 bases and J by 0 bases, with 8 bases between the two germline ends. CDR3 DNA: TGTGCCAGCAGAGACAGTGTGAACACTGAAGCTTTCTTT. It specifies CASRDSVNTEAFF.

The rearrangement joins TRBV19 to TRBJ2-1, with D unresolved. The CDR3 has 16 residues. The V and J ends lost 0 bases and 0 bases respectively, with 9 bases between them. Germline CDR1 is LNHDA and CDR2 is SQIVND (reference sequence). The CDR3 loop reads CASSIDPESSYNEQFF. The CDR3 DNA sequence: TGTGCCAGTAGTATAGATCCGGAAAGCTCCTACAATGAGCAGTTCTTC.

This clonotype appeared a few times. The rearrangement uses TRBV18 and TRBJ2-7, with D possibly being TRBD1 or TRBD2 (5 bases each). CDR1 and CDR2 (germline): KGHSH, LQKENI. Trimming removed 0 bases from V and 5 bases from J, with 8 bases in between. This CDR3 spans 13 amino acids. For the CDR3, the DNA is TGTGCCAGCTCACCACCATGGGACGACGAGCAGTACTTC. Encoded protein: CASSPPWDDEQYF.

This clonotype was counted ten times or more. The chain joins TRBV10-2 to TRBJ2-6, with no clear D. Germline CDR1 is WSHSY and CDR2 is SAAADI. This CDR3 has 14 residues. V gave up 4 bases and J gave up 2 bases, with 6 bases separating them. The CDR3 region is CASSGGAGANVLTF. The CDR3 bases are TGCGCCAGCAGTGGTGGGGCTGGGGCCAACGTCCTGACTTTC.

This clonotype showed up just a few times. This chain connects TRBV7-9 to TRBJ1-2; a possible D gene is TRBD1 (6 bases). The germline CDR1 and CDR2 sequences are SEHNR and FQNEAQ (reference sequence). This CDR3 has 15 residues. V lost 5 bases to trimming and J lost 8 bases, with 21 bases between them. The CDR3, as DNA: TGTGCCAGCAGCCCCTCCCCGGGGGCCGGGGGGGGCTACACCTTC. The encoded protein is CASSPSPGAGGGYTF.

J is TRBJ2-7 and V is TRBV28, with 8 bases that match TRBD1. CDR3 length: 14 residues. The junction had 6 bases not matched to a gene; V was cut back by 7 bases and J by 1 base. Germline values: CDR1 MDHEN, CDR2 SYDVKM. The chain's CDR3 is CASIDRGESYEQYF. The DNA for the CDR3 is TGTGCCAGCATCGACAGGGGAGAATCCTACGAGCAGTACTTC.

The V and J genes are TRBV27 and TRBJ1-2; tentative D call: TRBD1 (5 bases). The V end lost 3 bases, the J end lost 0 bases, and 11 bases lay between the germline ends. CDR1 is MNHEY and CDR2 is SMNVEV in the germline V gene (reference sequence). The CDR3 has 15 residues. Here the CDR3 DNA reads TGTGCCAGCAGTTTCTCAGGGAATCCTAACTATGGCTACACCTTC. It encodes CASSFSGNPNYGYTF.

This clonotype was counted ten times or more. The chain uses TRBV7-9 and TRBJ1-5, with D uncertain. Germline CDR1 and CDR2: SEHNR and FQNEAQ (reference sequence). The ends were cut back, 6 bases at V and 6 bases at J, with 18 bases in the middle. The CDR3 runs to 15 residues. DNA of the CDR3: TGTGCCAGCAGTGGAAAGGGCCCCGGCGGTCAGCCCCAGCATTTT. Protein sequence: CASSGKGPGGQPQHF.